Each of the 17 T cell receptor beta chains below was sequenced from the same sample in a study of blood T cell repertoires in COVID-19. This table comes from immunoSEQ multiplex PCR, and its TCRdb copy is limited to in-frame clones, with some not included. The sample lists around 200,000 clones; about four fifths were seen once. Sequencing was done on a sample of peripheral blood. Receptor source: a man aged 45-65 years with active or convalescent COVID-19.

The gene calls are TRBV7-2 and TRBJ2-3; TRBD1 matches at 12 bases. Trimming cost V 5 bases and J 4 bases; bases outside gene matches: 7. The CDR3 is 16 amino acids. Germline V gene lookup returns CDR1 SGHTA and CDR2 FQGNSA. Here the CDR3 reads CASSTRDRGLADTQYF. In DNA form, the CDR3 reads TGTGCCAGCAGCACCCGGGACAGGGGGCTGGCAGATACGCAGTATTTT.

This clone turned up a few times. This chain joins TRBV4-2 and TRBJ1-2; unclear D gene. V lost 6 bases, J lost 8 bases, and 13 bases lay in between. Germline CDR1 reads LGHNA; CDR2 reads YNFKEQ. CDR3 length: 12 amino acids. The chain's CDR3 is CASRRPGLGYTF. CDR3 DNA: TGTGCCAGCAGGCGCCCGGGGTTGGGCTACACCTTC.

This clone has more than one count but fewer than ten. This rearrangement joins TRBV5-1 to TRBJ2-2; D is perhaps TRBD1 (6 bases). CDR1 SGHRS and CDR2 YFSETQ come from the germline V gene. With 4 bases removed from V and 4 bases from J, the gap between germline ends came to 11 bases. There are 14 residues in the CDR3. The CDR3 region is CASSTRGSTGELFF. The CDR3 DNA sequence: TGCGCCAGCAGCACCAGGGGTAGCACCGGGGAGCTGTTTTTT.

The V and J genes are TRBV16 and TRBJ1-3; D is unclear. CDR1 and CDR2 from the germline V gene are KGHSY and FQNENV. V was cut by 0 bases and J by 4 bases, with 13 bases left in between. The CDR3 spans 16 residues. CDR3 coding DNA: TGTGCCAGCAGCCAATCCCGGGGTGGAGGAGGAAACACCATATATTTT. This codes for CASSQSRGGGGNTIYF.

This clone was detected once. The V gene is TRBV18, the J gene TRBJ1-6; D not resolved. The CDR3 loop spans 11 amino acids. Germline V gene sequence: CDR1 KGHSH, CDR2 LQKENI. V lost 6 bases and J 14 bases, leaving 11 bases between the germline ends. The CDR3 nucleotides are TGTGCCAGCTCTACAGTTGGCACCCTCCACTTT. This gives the protein CASSTVGTLHF.

This clone has more than one count but fewer than ten. This chain links TRBV7-9 with TRBJ1-2, with TRBD1 matching over 7 bases. Germline V CDR1 and CDR2: SEHNR, FQNEAQ (reference sequence). Trimming removed 5 bases from V and 0 bases from J; junction bases left unmatched: 3. CDR3 length equals 14 residues. The CDR3 spells CASSRTGANYGYTF. The CDR3 DNA is TGTGCCAGCAGCCGGACAGGAGCTAACTATGGCTACACCTTC.

The V call is TRBV6-2 or TRBV6-3, the J call TRBJ2-7; 8 bases agree with TRBD1. This CDR3 is built from 16 residues. CDR1 is MNHEY and CDR2 is SVGEGT in the germline V gene. J lost 0 bases, V lost 0 bases, and 4 bases had no gene match. CDR3 bases: TGTGCCAGCAGTTACTCCGGGACAGGCTTCTCCTACGAGCAGTACTTC. The encoded protein is CASSYSGTGFSYEQYF.

V usage is TRBV12-3 or TRBV12-4 and J usage is TRBJ1-6; D not resolved. The CDR3 is 13 amino acids. V was clipped by 1 base and J by 8 bases, with 6 bases between them. The CDR3 sequence: CASSLDRDSPLHF. Here the CDR3 DNA reads TGTGCCAGCAGTTTAGACAGAGATTCACCCCTCCACTTT.

This chain joins TRBV7-3 and TRBJ2-7; 10 bases are shared with TRBD1. V dropped 5 bases and J dropped 3; count of bases not matched to a gene: 7. Germline CDR1 and CDR2: SGHTA and FQGTGA. The CDR3 loop spans 15 amino acids. CDR3 DNA sequence: TGTGCCAGCAGCCAGACCGGGACAGGGGACTACGAGCAGTACTTC. Translating gives CASSQTGTGDYEQYF.

The chain combines TRBV18 with TRBJ1-5, with D perhaps matching TRBD1 (6 bases). The CDR3 covers 14 residues. Germline CDR1 is KGHSH and CDR2 is LQKENI. V dropped 8 bases and J dropped 3 bases, with 14 bases sitting between them. CDR3 bases: TGTGCCAGCCACCAGGGGAGCGACAATCAGCCCCAGCATTTT. Protein sequence: CASHQGSDNQPQHF. Supplemented by reference TRBV18 and TRBJ1-5, the full variable domain reads NAGVMQNPRHLVRRRGQEARLRCSPMKGHSHVYWYRQLPEEGLKFMVYLQKENIIDESGMPKERFSAEFPKEGPSILRIQQVVRGDSAAYFCASHQGSDNQPQHFGDGTRLSIL.

J is TRBJ2-1 and V is TRBV5-5; tentatively, D is TRBD1 (7 bases). This CDR3 has 14 residues. Trimming shortened V by 2 bases and J by 7 bases, and 13 bases separated the two germline ends. CDR1 is SGHKS and CDR2 is YYEKEE in the germline V gene (reference sequence). Here the CDR3 DNA reads TGTGCCAGCAGCTTCGGACAGGAGGGGAATGAGCAGTTCTTC. Translation gives CASSFGQEGNEQFF.

This sequence joins TRBV24-1 and TRBJ2-3, with TRBD1 matching over 8 bases. This CDR3 is 13 amino acids long. Germline V lookup: CDR1 KGHDR, CDR2 SFDVKD. V lost 11 bases, J lost 0 bases, and 3 bases stayed unmatched. CDR3 residues: CAIQGASTDTQYF. The CDR3 DNA sequence: TGTGCCATCCAGGGGGCGAGCACAGATACGCAGTATTTT.

The rearrangement links TRBV29-1 to TRBJ1-6; 7 bases align to TRBD1. CDR1 and CDR2 from the germline V gene are SQVTM and ANQGSEA. The junction had 8 bases not matched to a gene; V was cut back by 6 bases and J by 9 bases. CDR3 length equals 13 residues. The CDR3, as DNA: TGCAGCGTCGGAAATGACAGGGTTTCACCCCTCCACTTT. Translating gives CSVGNDRVSPLHF.

V usage is TRBV18 and J usage is TRBJ1-4; D not resolved. V lost 4 bases and J lost 8, with 14 bases in between. The V gene's germline CDR1 is KGHSH and CDR2 LQKENI. This CDR3 has 14 amino acids. Written as DNA, the CDR3 is TGTGCCAGCTCACAGCAAGGGAGGGCCGAAAAACTGTTTTTT. This gives the protein CASSQQGRAEKLFF.

This clone appeared once. This sequence joins TRBV5-5 and TRBJ2-3; 11 bases line up with TRBD2. Germline V gene sequence: CDR1 SGHKS, CDR2 YYEKEE (reference sequence). V trimming: 2 bases; J trimming: 7 bases; junction bases outside the gene matches: 9. This CDR3 region has 16 residues. Here the CDR3 reads CASSFGVTSGTNTQYF. CDR3 coding DNA: TGTGCCAGCAGCTTTGGTGTGACTAGCGGGACCAATACGCAGTATTTT.

The chain combines TRBV16 with TRBJ1-5; D call uncertain. The CDR3 spans 13 residues. V was shortened by 4 bases and J by 7 bases, with 11 bases between the two germline ends. CDR1 KGHSY and CDR2 FQNENV come from the germline V gene. The CDR3 sequence is CASSRGVGQPQHF. The CDR3 DNA reads as TGTGCCAGCAGCCGCGGGGTGGGCCAGCCCCAGCATTTT. Together with reference TRBV16 and TRBJ1-5, the CDR3 gives the full variable domain: GEEVAQTPKHLVRGEGQKAKLYCAPIKGHSYVFWYQQVLKNEFKFLISFQNENVFDETGMPKERFSAKCLPNSPCSLEIQATKLEDSAVYFCASSRGVGQPQHFGDGTRLSIL.

The V and J genes are TRBV14 and TRBJ1-2; 11 bases match TRBD1. CDR1 and CDR2 (germline): SGHDN, FVKESK. V gave up 3 bases and J gave up 7 bases; unmatched junction bases: 10. The CDR3 runs 16 residues. Here the CDR3 reads CASSHRLGTGGSGYTF. As DNA, the CDR3 is TGTGCCAGCAGCCACCGACTGGGGACAGGGGGTTCTGGCTACACCTTC.